This T cell receptor beta chain was identified in a study of blood T cell repertoires in COVID-19. Between the trimmed V and J ends, which lost 5 bases and 2 bases, there was a span of 4 bases. The CDR3 contains 12 residues. In germline, CDR1 is SGHTA, CDR2 FQGNSA. Repertoires were generated with immunoSEQ multiplex PCR, while TCRdb's copy carries only in-frame clones and drops some. The table records about 150,000 clones, about 79% of them present only once. Participants spanned ages roughly 18 to 95 years and resided in roughly 22 US areas. Recovered status in Cohort 3 required two negative PCRs, clearance, or symptom resolution.

This chain joins TRBV7-2 and TRBJ1-3; D is unclear. This clonotype originated in a man aged 45-65 years who had recovered from COVID-19. The sample comprised PBMCs or T cells enriched from blood (not recorded which). Here the CDR3 reads CASSLAGNTIYF. CDR3 nucleotide sequence: TGTGCCAGCAGCCTCGCTGGAAACACCATATATTTT.